Given below is one TCR beta chain in context. A junction boundary mismatches the germline segment, possibly from a read error. The sample is drawn from a study of CD8+CD57+ T cells in acquired aplastic anemia. The template used for profiling TCR beta VDJ and CDR3 was genomic DNA. TCRdb passed the reads through MiXCR, listing each CDR3 protein once. The sample yields fewer than 150,000 distinct CDR3 sequences, 48% seen once. Germline V lookup: CDR1 MNHEY, CDR2 SVGAGI. This CDR3 has 17 residues. This TCR came from a human donor in good health, serving as a control. Sequenced input: sorted CD4+, CD8+, or CD8+CD57+ T cells (not recorded which) from PBMCs. This chain links TRBV6-5 with TRBJ1-6; TRBD1 might be the D (6 bases). The CDR3 sequence: CASSYGTGTRRDSPFHF. Written as DNA, the CDR3 is TGTGCCAGCAGTTACGGGACCGGGACAAGAAGAGATTCACCCTTCCATTTT.